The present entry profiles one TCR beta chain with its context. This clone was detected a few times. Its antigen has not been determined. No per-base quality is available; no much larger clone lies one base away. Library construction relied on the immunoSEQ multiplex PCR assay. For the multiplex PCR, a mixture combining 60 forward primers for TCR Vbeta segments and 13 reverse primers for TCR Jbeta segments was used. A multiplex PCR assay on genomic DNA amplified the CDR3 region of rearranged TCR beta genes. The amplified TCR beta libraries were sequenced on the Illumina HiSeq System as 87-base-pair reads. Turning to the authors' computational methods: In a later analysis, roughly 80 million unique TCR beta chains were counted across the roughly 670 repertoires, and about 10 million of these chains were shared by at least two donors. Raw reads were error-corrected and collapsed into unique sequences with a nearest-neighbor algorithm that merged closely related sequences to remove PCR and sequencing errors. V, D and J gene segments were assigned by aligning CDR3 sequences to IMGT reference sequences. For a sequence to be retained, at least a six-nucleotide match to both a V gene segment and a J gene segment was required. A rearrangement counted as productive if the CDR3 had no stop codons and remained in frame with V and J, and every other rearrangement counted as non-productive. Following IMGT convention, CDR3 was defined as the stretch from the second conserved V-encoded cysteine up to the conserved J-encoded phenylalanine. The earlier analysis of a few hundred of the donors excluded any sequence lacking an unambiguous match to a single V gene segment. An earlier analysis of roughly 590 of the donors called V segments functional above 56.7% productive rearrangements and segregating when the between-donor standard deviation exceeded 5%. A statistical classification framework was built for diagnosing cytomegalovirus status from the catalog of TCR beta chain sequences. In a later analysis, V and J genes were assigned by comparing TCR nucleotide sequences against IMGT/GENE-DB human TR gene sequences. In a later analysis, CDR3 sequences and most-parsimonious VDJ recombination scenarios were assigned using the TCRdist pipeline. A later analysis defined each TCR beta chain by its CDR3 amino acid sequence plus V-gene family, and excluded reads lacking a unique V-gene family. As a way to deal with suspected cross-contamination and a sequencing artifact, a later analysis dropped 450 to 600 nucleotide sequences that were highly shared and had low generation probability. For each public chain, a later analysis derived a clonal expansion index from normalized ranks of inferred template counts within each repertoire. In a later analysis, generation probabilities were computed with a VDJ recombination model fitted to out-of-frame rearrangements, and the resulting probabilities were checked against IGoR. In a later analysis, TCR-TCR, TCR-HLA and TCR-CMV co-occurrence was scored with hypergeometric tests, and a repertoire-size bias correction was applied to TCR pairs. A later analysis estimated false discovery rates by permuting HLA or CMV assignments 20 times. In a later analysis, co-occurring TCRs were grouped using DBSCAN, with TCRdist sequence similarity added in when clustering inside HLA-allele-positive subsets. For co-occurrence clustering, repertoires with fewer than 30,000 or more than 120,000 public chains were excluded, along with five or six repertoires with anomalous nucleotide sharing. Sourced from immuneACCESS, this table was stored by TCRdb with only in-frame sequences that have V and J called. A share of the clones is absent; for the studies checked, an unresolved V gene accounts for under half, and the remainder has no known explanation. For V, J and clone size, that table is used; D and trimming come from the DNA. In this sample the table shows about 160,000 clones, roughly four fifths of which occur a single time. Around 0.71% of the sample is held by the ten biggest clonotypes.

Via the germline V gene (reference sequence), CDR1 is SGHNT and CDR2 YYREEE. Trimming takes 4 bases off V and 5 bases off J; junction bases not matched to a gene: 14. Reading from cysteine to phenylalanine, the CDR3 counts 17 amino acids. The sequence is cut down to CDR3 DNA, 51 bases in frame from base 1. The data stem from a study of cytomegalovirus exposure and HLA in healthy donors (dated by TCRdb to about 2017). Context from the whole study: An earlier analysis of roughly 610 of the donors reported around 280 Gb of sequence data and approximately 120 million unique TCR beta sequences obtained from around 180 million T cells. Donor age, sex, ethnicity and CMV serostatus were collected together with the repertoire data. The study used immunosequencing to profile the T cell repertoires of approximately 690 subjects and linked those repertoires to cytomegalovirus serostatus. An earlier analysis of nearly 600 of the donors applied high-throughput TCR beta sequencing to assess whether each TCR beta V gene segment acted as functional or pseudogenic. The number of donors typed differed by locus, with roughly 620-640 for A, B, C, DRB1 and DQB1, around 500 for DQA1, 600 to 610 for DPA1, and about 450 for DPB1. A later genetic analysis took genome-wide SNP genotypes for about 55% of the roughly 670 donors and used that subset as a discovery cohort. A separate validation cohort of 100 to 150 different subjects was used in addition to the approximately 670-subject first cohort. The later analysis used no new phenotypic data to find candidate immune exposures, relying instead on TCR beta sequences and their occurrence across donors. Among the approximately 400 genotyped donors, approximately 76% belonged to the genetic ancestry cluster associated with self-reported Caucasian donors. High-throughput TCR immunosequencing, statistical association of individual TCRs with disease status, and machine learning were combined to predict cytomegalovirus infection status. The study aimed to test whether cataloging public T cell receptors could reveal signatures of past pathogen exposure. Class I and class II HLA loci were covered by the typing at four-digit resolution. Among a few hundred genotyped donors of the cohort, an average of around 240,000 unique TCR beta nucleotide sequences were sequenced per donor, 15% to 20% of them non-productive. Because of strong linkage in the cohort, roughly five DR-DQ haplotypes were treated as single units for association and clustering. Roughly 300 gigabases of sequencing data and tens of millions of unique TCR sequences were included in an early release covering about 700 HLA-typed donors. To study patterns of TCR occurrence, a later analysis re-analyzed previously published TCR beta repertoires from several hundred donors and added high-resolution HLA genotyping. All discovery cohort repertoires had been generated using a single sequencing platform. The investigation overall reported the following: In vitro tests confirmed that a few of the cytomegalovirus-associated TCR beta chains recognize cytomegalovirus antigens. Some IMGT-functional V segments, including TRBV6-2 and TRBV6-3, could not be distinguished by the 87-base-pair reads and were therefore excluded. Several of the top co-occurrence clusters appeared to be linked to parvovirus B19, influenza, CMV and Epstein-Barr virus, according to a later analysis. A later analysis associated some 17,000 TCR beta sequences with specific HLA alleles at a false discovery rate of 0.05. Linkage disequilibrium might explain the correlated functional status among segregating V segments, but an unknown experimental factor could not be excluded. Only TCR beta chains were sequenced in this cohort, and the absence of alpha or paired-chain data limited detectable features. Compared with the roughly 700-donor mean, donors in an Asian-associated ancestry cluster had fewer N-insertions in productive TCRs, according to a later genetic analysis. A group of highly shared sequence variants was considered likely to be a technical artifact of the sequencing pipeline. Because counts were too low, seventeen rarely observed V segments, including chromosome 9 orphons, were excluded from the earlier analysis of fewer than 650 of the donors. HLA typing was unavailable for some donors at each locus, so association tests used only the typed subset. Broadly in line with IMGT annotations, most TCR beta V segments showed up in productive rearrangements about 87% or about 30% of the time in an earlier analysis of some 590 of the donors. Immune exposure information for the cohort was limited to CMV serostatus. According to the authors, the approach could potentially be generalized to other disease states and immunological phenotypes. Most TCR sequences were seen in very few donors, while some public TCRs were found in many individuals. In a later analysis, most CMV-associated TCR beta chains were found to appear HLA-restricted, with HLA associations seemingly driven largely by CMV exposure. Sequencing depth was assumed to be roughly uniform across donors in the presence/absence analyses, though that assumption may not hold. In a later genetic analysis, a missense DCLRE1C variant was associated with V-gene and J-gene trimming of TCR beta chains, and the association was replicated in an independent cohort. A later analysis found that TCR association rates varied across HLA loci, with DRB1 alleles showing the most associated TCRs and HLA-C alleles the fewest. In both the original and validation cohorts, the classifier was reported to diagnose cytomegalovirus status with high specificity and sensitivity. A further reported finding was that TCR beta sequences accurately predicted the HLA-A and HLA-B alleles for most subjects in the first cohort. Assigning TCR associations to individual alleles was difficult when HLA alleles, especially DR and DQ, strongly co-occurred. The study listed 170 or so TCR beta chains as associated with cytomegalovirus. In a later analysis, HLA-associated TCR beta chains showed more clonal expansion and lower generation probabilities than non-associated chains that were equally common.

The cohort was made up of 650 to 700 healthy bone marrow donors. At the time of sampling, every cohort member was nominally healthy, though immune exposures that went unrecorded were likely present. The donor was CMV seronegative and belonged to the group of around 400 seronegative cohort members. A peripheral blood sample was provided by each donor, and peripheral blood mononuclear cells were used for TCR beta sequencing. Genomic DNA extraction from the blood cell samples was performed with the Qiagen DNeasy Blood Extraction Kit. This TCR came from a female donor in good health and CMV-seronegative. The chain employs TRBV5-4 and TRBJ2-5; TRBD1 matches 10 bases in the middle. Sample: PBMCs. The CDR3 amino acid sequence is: CASSPPGGGQGRETQYF. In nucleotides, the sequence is TGTGCCAGCAGCCCGCCCGGAGGGGGACAGGGGAGGGAGACCCAGTACTTC.